The clone carrying this T cell receptor beta chain appeared a few times. What it binds is unknown. Here immunoSEQ multiplex PCR was the method, and the copy in TCRdb shows in-frame clones only, minus some. The sample includes about 1,300 clones, about 20% of them seen just once. The data derive from a study of T cells in localized non-small cell lung cancer. Overall study results and limits: Out of the top 100 tumor clones, a median roughly 58 were seen in adjacent lung. The greatest T cell clonality was found in uninvolved adjacent lung (higher than in tumor). Higher blood T cell density went with longer overall survival.

Adjacent lung samples, free of atypia, were obtained at least 2 cm from the tumor margin. CDR3 length: 15 amino acids. This receptor was obtained from an older male donor with stage I squamous cell lung carcinoma. The chain carries TRBV7-5 and TRBJ1-2; the tabulated D call, TRBD1, remains unverified against the DNA. TRBV7-5 is a recognized pseudogene. This material consisted of normal lung tissue next to the tumor, taken before any cancer treatment. CDR3 bases: TGTGCCAGCAGCTTGGACAGGGGGCGCAACTATGGCTACACCTTC. Protein sequence: CASSLDRGRNYGYTF.